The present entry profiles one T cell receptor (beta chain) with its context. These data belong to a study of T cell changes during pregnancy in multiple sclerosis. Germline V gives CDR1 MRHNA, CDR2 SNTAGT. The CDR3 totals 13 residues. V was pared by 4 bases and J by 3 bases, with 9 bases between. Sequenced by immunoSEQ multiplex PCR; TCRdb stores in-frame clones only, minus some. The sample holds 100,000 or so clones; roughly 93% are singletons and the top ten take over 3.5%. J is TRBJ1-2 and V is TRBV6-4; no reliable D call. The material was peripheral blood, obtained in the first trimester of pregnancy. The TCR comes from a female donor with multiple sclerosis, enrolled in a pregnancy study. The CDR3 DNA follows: TGTGCCAGCAGTGTACGGGGAGACTATGGCTACACCTTC. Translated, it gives CASSVRGDYGYTF.